This entry lists 9 T cell receptor beta chains sequenced from one sample in a study of T cell repertoires in cytomegalovirus infection (dated by TCRdb to between 2019 and 2020). TCRdb records Illumina HiSeq 1500 as the sequencer. Clones were called with MiXCR by TCRdb after fastp trimmed the public reads at Q25, and only in-frame beta chains were retained. Rows matching on CDR3 protein sequence are summarized as one entry with the most common DNA and genes. This sample is represented by about 470,000 distinct CDR3 sequences; about 42% of them were singletons. The top ten clones comprise roughly two fifths of the sample. The treatment or condition label, read with the paper, signifies: in vitro stimulation with specific CMV peptide epitopes to enrich CMV-specific T cells. These receptors' antigens are unknown. Source: cultured PBMCs, taken from culture after CMV antigen stimulation. These receptors were obtained from a human donor in good health (CMV status not recorded). Some clones in this sample may be carry-over from other donors' samples.

In its sample, this clonotype was seen a few times. The chain links TRBV6-5 to TRBJ2-5; no clear D gene. Germline CDR1 is MNHEY and CDR2 is SVGAGI. Trimming shortened V by 6 bases and J by 5 bases, and 16 bases separated the two germline ends. The CDR3 runs 14 residues. CDR3 in DNA: TGTGCCAGCAGCTCCGACCAGACTCGGGAGACCCAGTACTTC. Its protein product is CASSSDQTRETQYF.

The chain combines TRBV5-6 with TRBJ2-1, with 9 bases fitting TRBD2. The CDR3 totals 16 residues. V trimming: 2 bases; J trimming: 2 bases; junction bases outside the gene matches: 5. Germline V lookup: CDR1 SGHDT, CDR2 YYEEEE. The CDR3 coding sequence is TGTGCCAGCAGCTTCCTAGCGGGGTCGGCCTACAATGAGCAGTTCTTC. It codes for CASSFLAGSAYNEQFF.

The sample holds a few counts of this clonotype. V is TRBV7-2 and J is TRBJ2-1; the D is unclear. This CDR3 is 15 amino acids long. V shed 5 bases and J shed 0 bases, with 11 bases lying between them. CDR1 is SGHTA, CDR2 FQGNSA, per germline. CDR3 bases: TGTGCCAGCAGCCCCAGGCCGGACTCCTACAATGAGCAGTTCTTC. Translating it yields CASSPRPDSYNEQFF.

This clonotype was counted between two and nine times. A junction boundary mismatches the germline segment, possibly from a read error. The chain's CDR3 is CASIEQGATGELFF. CDR3 DNA sequence: TGTGCCAGCATTGAACAGGGGGCGACCGGGGAGCTGTTTTTT. This chain uses TRBV6-1 with TRBJ2-2, with 9 bases matching TRBD1. Germline V gene sequence: CDR1 MNHNS, CDR2 SASEGT. CDR3 length: 14 amino acids.

This clonotype was recorded a few times. The V call is TRBV7-6, the J call TRBJ2-5, with TRBD1 matching 7 bases. The CDR3 is 13 residues long. V was clipped by 4 bases and J by 4 bases; unmatched bases: 3. Germline assignment: CDR1 SGHVS and CDR2 FNYEAQ. CDR3 DNA: TGTGCCAGCAGCTCCGGGACAGTAGAGACCCAGTACTTC. Amino acids: CASSSGTVETQYF.

J is TRBJ1-5 and V is TRBV2; D is uncertain. The germline V gene encodes CDR1 SNHLY and CDR2 FYNNEI. The V gene lost 6 bases and the J gene lost 6 bases, with 9 bases spanning the gap. This CDR3 is built from 12 residues. The CDR3 protein is CASSDRSQPQHF. The CDR3 region has the DNA TGTGCCAGCAGCGATCGGAGTCAGCCCCAGCATTTT.

The rearrangement uses TRBV12-3 or TRBV12-4 and TRBJ2-5; 9 bases agree with TRBD1. V was pared by 5 bases and J by 6 bases, with 13 bases of the junction left unmatched. The CDR3 has 16 amino acids. CDR3 in amino acids: CASSASRGQGRKTQYF. CDR3 sequence (DNA): TGTGCCAGCAGTGCCAGCCGGGGACAGGGCCGAAAGACCCAGTACTTC.

This clonotype appeared a few times. Here the CDR3 DNA reads TGTGCCAGCAGTCCCTTAGCGGGGGCCGCCGATGAGCAGTTCTTC. It specifies CASSPLAGAADEQFF. The chain carries TRBV12-3 or TRBV12-4 and TRBJ2-1, with 9 nucleotides matching TRBD2. CDR3 size: 15 residues. The V and J ends lost 5 bases and 8 bases, in that order; junction bases with no gene match: 10.

The chain is built from TRBV6-5 and TRBJ2-7; D is perhaps TRBD1 (5 bases). The V gene's germline CDR1 is MNHEY and CDR2 SVGAGI. The CDR3 is 13 residues long. Trimming took off 10 bases at V and 6 bases at J, with 19 bases between the two ends. In nucleotides, the CDR3 is TGTGCCATCAACAGGCAGGGTCTCTCCGAGCAGTACTTC. This translates into CAINRQGLSEQYF.